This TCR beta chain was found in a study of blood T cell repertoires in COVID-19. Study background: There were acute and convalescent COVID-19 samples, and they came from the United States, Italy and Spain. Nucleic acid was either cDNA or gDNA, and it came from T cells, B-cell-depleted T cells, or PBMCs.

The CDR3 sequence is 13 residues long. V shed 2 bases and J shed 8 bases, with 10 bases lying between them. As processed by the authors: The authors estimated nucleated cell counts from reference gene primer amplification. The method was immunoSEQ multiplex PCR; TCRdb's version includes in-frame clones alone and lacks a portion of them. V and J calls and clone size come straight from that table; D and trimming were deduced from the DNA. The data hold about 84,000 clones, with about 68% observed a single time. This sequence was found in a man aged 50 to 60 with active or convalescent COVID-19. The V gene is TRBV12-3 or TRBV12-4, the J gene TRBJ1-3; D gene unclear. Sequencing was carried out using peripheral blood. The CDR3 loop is CASSLPGSHTIYF. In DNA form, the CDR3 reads TGTGCCAGCAGTTTACCCGGTAGCCACACCATATATTTT.